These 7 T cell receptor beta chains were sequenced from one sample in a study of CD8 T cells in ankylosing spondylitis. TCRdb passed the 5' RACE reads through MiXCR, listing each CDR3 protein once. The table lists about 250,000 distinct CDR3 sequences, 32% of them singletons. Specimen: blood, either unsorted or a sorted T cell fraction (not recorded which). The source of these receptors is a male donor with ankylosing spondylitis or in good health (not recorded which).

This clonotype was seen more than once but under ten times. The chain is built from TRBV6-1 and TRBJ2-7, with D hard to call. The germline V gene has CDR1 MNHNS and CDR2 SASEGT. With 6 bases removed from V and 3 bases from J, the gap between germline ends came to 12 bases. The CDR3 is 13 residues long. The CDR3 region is CASSPTFDYEQYF. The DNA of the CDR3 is TGTGCCAGCAGCCCTACGTTTGACTACGAGCAGTACTTC.

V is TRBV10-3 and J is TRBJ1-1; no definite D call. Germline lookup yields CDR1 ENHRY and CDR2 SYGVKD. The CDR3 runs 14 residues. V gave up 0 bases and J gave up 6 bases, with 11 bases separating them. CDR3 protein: CAISESGGLAEAFF. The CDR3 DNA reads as TGTGCCATCAGTGAGTCCGGCGGGTTAGCTGAAGCTTTCTTT.

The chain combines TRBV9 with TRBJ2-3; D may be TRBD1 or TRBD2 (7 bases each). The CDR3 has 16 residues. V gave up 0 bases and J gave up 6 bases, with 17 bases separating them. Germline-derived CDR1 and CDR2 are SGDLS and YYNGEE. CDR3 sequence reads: CASSVGQGGGEDTQYF. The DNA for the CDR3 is TGTGCCAGCAGCGTAGGACAGGGCGGGGGAGAGGATACGCAGTATTTT.

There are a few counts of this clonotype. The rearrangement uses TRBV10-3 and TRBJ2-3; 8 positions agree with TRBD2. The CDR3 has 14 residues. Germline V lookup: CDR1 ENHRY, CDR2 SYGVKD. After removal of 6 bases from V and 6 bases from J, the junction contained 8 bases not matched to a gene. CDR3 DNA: TGTGCCATCAGGGAAGCGGGGGCCCTGGATACGCAGTATTTT. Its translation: CAIREAGALDTQYF.

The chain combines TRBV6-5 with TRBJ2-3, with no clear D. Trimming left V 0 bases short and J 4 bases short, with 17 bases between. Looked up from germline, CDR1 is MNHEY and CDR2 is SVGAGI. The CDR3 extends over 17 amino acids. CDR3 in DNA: TGTGCCAGCAGTTACTCACAAATACGCAAAGGGCCAGATACGCAGTATTTT. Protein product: CASSYSQIRKGPDTQYF.

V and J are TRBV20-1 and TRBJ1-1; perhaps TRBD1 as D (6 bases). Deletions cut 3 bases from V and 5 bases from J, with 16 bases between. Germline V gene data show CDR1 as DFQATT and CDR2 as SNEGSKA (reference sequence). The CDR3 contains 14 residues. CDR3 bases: TGCAGTGCTAGTCAACAGGGCTTGCATACTGAAGCTTTCTTT. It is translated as CSASQQGLHTEAFF.

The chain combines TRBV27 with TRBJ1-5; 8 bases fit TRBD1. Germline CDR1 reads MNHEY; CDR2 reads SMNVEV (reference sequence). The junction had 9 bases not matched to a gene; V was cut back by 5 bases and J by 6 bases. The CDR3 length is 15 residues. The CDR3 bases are TGTGCCAGCAGTCCCGGACAGGGTTACGTTCAGCCCCAGCATTTT. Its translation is CASSPGQGYVQPQHF.